These 12 T cell receptor beta chains were all obtained from the same sample, sequenced in a study of blood T cell repertoires in COVID-19. Sequencing used immunoSEQ multiplex PCR; TCRdb keeps in-frame clones, though not all of them. Among approximately 100,000 clones listed, around 89% were seen once. Material for sequencing was peripheral blood. The receptors here all came from a human donor with acute or convalescent COVID-19. The donor label of this sample is uncertain.

The V gene is TRBV4-2, the J gene TRBJ1-1; possible D gene TRBD1, 5 bases. The V and J ends lost 0 bases and 5 bases respectively, with 13 bases between them. This CDR3 is built from 15 residues. Per germline, CDR1 LGHNA and CDR2 YNFKEQ. The CDR3 DNA reads as TGTGCCAGCAGCCAAGATCAGGGTGGGGGGACTGAAGCTTTCTTT. Protein product: CASSQDQGGGTEAFF.

The rearrangement joins TRBV27 to TRBJ1-1, with 8 bases fitting TRBD1. The CDR3 has 14 amino acids. V lost 10 bases and J lost 4; bases outside the gene matches: 11. Germline values: CDR1 MNHEY, CDR2 SMNVEV (reference sequence). CDR3 in amino acids: CATYRDRRSTEAFF. In DNA form, the CDR3 reads TGTGCCACCTACCGGGACAGGAGAAGCACTGAAGCTTTCTTT.

The rearrangement uses TRBV19 and TRBJ1-2, with 8 bases that match TRBD1. Unmatched junction bases numbered 10, after V lost 10 bases and J lost 6 bases. The germline V gene has CDR1 LNHDA and CDR2 SQIVND (reference sequence). CDR3 length: 13 residues. The CDR3 nucleotides read TGTGCCACCACATACGGACAGGGTCATGGCTACACCTTC. Translation gives CATTYGQGHGYTF.

The chain combines TRBV30 with TRBJ1-2; D is perhaps TRBD1 (6 bases). CDR1 is GTSNPN and CDR2 is SVGIG in the germline V gene (reference sequence). Trimming took off 1 base at V and 5 bases at J, with 11 bases between the two ends. The CDR3 spans 13 residues. The CDR3 is CAWSAGQSYGYTF. As DNA, the CDR3 is TGTGCCTGGAGTGCTGGACAGAGTTATGGCTACACCTTC.

Only one count was recorded for this clone. The chain combines TRBV19 with TRBJ1-2; TRBD1 matches 7 bases. The CDR3 totals 13 residues. Germline loops: CDR1 LNHDA, CDR2 SQIVND (reference sequence). Trimming took 5 bases from V and 5 from J; bases not matched to a gene: 5. The DNA for the CDR3 is TGTGCCAGTAGTTTACAGGGGAGGTATGGCTACACCTTC. Translation gives CASSLQGRYGYTF. Variable domain in full (rest from reference TRBV19 and TRBJ1-2): DGGITQSPKYLFRKEGQNVTLSCEQNLNHDAMYWYRQDPGQGLRLIYYSQIVNDFQKGDIAEGYSVSREKKESFPLTVTSAQKNPTAFYLCASSLQGRYGYTFGSGTRLTVV.

The chain uses TRBV12-3 or TRBV12-4 and TRBJ1-5; possibly TRBD1 for D (6 bases). The V end was cut by 6 bases, the J end by 5 bases, with 11 bases between. CDR3 length: 13 residues. The DNA of the CDR3 is TGTGCCAGCAGCGGGGGGGGCTATCAGCCCCAGCATTTT. Its translation is CASSGGGYQPQHF.

The V gene is TRBV4-1, the J gene TRBJ1-1; D might be TRBD1 (5 bases). This CDR3 contains 14 residues. CDR1 is MGHRA and CDR2 is YSYEKL in the germline V gene. V was clipped by 4 bases and J by 2 bases, with 11 bases between them. CDR3 bases: TGCGCCAGCAGCCCAGGGCCTTCCAACACTGAAGCTTTCTTT. It yields the protein CASSPGPSNTEAFF.

The chain links TRBV27 to TRBJ1-5; D is undetermined. V was shortened by 4 bases and J by 3 bases, with 13 bases between the two germline ends. CDR1 MNHEY and CDR2 SMNVEV come from the germline V gene (reference sequence). The CDR3 runs 15 residues. Written as DNA, the CDR3 is TGTGCCAGCAGTTCGCGGGCAGAGGACAATCAGCCCCAGCATTTT. This sequence encodes CASSSRAEDNQPQHF.

The chain carries TRBV2 and TRBJ1-6, with TRBD1 matching over 8 bases. V lost 4 bases, J lost 7 bases, and 6 bases stayed unmatched. The CDR3 runs to 15 residues. CDR1 is SNHLY, CDR2 FYNNEI, per germline. The CDR3 DNA reads as TGTGCCAGCAGTGTTTTAGGACAGGGAAATTCACCCCTCCACTTT. As protein: CASSVLGQGNSPLHF.

This chain uses TRBV28 with TRBJ2-7; TRBD1 matches at 8 bases. The CDR3 is made up of 15 amino acids. Germline V gene data show CDR1 as MDHEN and CDR2 as SYDVKM. Germline trimming cut 10 bases from V and 5 bases from J; bases unmatched to any gene: 16. The DNA of the CDR3 is TGTGCCACTACACCATCTGGACAGGGAAGGCACGAGCAGTACTTC. Residues: CATTPSGQGRHEQYF.

The rearrangement joins TRBV7-9 to TRBJ1-4; no clear D gene. The V and J ends lost 5 bases and 8 bases respectively, with 9 bases between them. Germline CDR1 and CDR2: SEHNR and FQNEAQ (reference sequence). This CDR3 contains 12 residues. The DNA for the CDR3 is TGTGCCAGCAGCCGATCTCGGGAAAAACTGTTTTTT. Its translation: CASSRSREKLFF.

This chain links TRBV5-4 with TRBJ1-2; D is possibly TRBD1 (5 bases). The V gene's germline CDR1 is SGHNT and CDR2 YYREEE (reference sequence). CDR3 size: 14 residues. Trimming took 10 bases from V and 5 from J, leaving 21 bases between them. The CDR3 nucleotides are TGTGCCTTCGACGGCCCGACAGCCCAATATGGCTACACCTTC. It encodes CAFDGPTAQYGYTF. Combining the CDR3 with reference TRBV5-4 and TRBJ1-2 gives the whole variable domain ETGVTQSPTHLIKTRGQQVTLRCSSQSGHNTVSWYQQALGQGPQFIFQYYREEENGRGNFPPRFSGLQFPNYSSELNVNALELDDSALYLCAFDGPTAQYGYTFGSGTRLTVV.